This T cell receptor beta chain appears in the sequencing data of a study of cytomegalovirus exposure and HLA in healthy donors. The PCR contained 60 Vbeta and 13 Jbeta primers. Clones were sequenced by immunoSEQ multiplex PCR, and TCRdb holds only the in-frame ones, with some missing. Of approximately 100,000 clones in the sample, 70% were seen once. The CDR3 loop spans 15 amino acids. Trimming pared 0 bases from V and 0 bases from J, leaving 12 bases between. Germline V CDR1 and CDR2: SQVTM, ANQGSEA. The clonotype originates from a man aged 40-55 years in good health and CMV-seropositive. The sample was PBMCs. The chain has TRBV29-1 and TRBJ2-7, with a possible D match to TRBD1 (5 bases). CDR3 region: CSVEELGDSSYEQYF. CDR3 DNA: TGCAGCGTTGAAGAGCTCGGAGACAGCTCCTACGAGCAGTACTTC.